These T cell receptor beta chains were read from a single sample in a study of CD8 T cells in ankylosing spondylitis. From the 5' RACE reads, TCRdb called clonotypes with MiXCR, one entry per CDR3 protein. Of about 220,000 distinct CDR3 sequences listed, just under 7.5% are singletons. The sequenced material came from blood, either unsorted or a sorted T cell fraction (not recorded which). The source is a male donor with ankylosing spondylitis. CDR3s include the opening cysteine and the closing phenylalanine or tryptophan. A D gene is named only where the DNA matches it firmly. Some rows mark clone size as missing; the rest say once, few, many or name a class of expanded clone.

size: many; V: TRBV28; J: TRBJ2-2; D: -; DNA: TGTGCCAGCCTCTCAGCGGTGAACACCGGGGAGCTGTTTTTT; CDR3: CASLSAVNTGELFF
size: -; V: TRBV27; J: TRBJ2-4; D: TRBD2; DNA: TGTGCCAGCAGTTTTAGCGGGACGGGCAATCTTCAGTACTTC; CDR3: CASSFSGTGNLQYF
size: -; V: TRBV7-8; J: TRBJ2-1; D: TRBD1; DNA: TGTGCCAGCAGCTTGACAGGGATCAATGAGCAGTTCTTC; CDR3: CASSLTGINEQFF
size: few; V: TRBV3-1; J: TRBJ2-1; D: TRBD2; DNA: TGTGCCAGCAGCCAAGGAACCGGGACTAGCGGGATGTACGAGCAGTTCTTC; CDR3: CASSQGTGTSGMYEQFF
size: many; V: TRBV28; J: TRBJ1-4; D: -; DNA: TGTGCCAGCAGTTACTCAAGGGGGAAAAAACTGTTTTTT; CDR3: CASSYSRGKKLFF
size: many; V: TRBV5-6; J: TRBJ2-2; D: -; DNA: TGTGCCAGCTCCTCGAACTACGGGGAGCTGTTTTTT; CDR3: CASSSNYGELFF
size: many; V: TRBV20-1; J: TRBJ2-2; D: TRBD1; DNA: TGCAGCCCACAGGGGGCGAACACCGGGGAGCTGTTTTTT; CDR3: CSPQGANTGELFF
size: many; V: TRBV6-4; J: TRBJ2-3; D: TRBD1; DNA: TGTGCCAGCAGTGTCTCGCCACCGGGACAGGGCGCAGATACGCAGTATTTT; CDR3: CASSVSPPGQGADTQYF
size: few; V: TRBV12-3/TRBV12-4; J: TRBJ2-1; D: -; DNA: TGTGCCAGCAGTTTGATGGGTAGGCCCGGTGAGCAGTTCTTC; CDR3: CASSLMGRPGEQFF
size: many; V: TRBV9; J: TRBJ2-1; D: TRBD2; DNA: TGTGCCAGCAGCGAATCGGGACTAGCCGTCAGATGGGAGCAGTTCTTC; CDR3: CASSESGLAVRWEQFF
size: many; V: TRBV27; J: TRBJ2-7; D: -; DNA: TGTGCCAGCAGTCCTACCGCCCTTATGTACGAGCAGTACTTC; CDR3: CASSPTALMYEQYF
size: many; V: TRBV9; J: TRBJ2-2; D: -; DNA: TGTGCCTCCCAATCGAGGTACACCGGGGAGCTGTTTTTT; CDR3: CASQSRYTGELFF
size: many; V: TRBV6-1; J: TRBJ1-3; D: TRBD1; DNA: TGTGCCAGCAGTCAAGGGACAGGGGTCCTCGGAAACACCATATATTTT; CDR3: CASSQGTGVLGNTIYF
size: few; V: TRBV4-3; J: TRBJ1-1; D: -; DNA: TGCGCCAGCAGCCAAGGAAGCACCTTGGGAGCTTTCTTT; CDR3: CASSQGSTLGAFF
size: -; V: TRBV9; J: TRBJ2-7; D: -; DNA: TGTGCCAGCAGCGTAGGGGCCCGGGGTTACGAGCAGTACTTC; CDR3: CASSVGARGYEQYF
size: many; V: TRBV28; J: TRBJ2-1; D: TRBD2; DNA: TGTGCCAGCAGTTTGTGGACTAGCGGGAGGGCCCAGGATGAGCAGTTCTTC; CDR3: CASSLWTSGRAQDEQFF
size: many; V: TRBV7-9; J: TRBJ2-2; D: -; DNA: TGTGCCAGCAGCTTAGACGAGCGGTTATTCACCGGGGAGCTGTTTTTT; CDR3: CASSLDERLFTGELFF
size: few; V: TRBV2; J: TRBJ2-7; D: TRBD1; DNA: TGTGCCAGCAGTGTAGGGGACAGGGGGTACTTC; CDR3: CASSVGDRGYF
size: many; V: TRBV20-1; J: TRBJ2-7; D: TRBD1; DNA: TGCAGTGCTAGAGTCCGGGACAGAAGCTCCTACGAGCAGTACTTC; CDR3: CSARVRDRSSYEQYF
size: many; V: TRBV27; J: TRBJ2-5; D: -; DNA: TGTGCCAGCAGTTCACAGGGCGGGGAGACCCAGTACTTC; CDR3: CASSSQGGETQYF
size: many; V: TRBV24-1; J: TRBJ1-3; D: -; DNA: TGTGCCACCAGTGATCCTACAGGCCGCCCCCGATATTTT; CDR3: CATSDPTGRPRYF
size: many; V: TRBV4-3; J: TRBJ2-7; D: -; DNA: TGCGCCAGCAGCCAAGATCCAGAAGACGAGCAGTACTTC; CDR3: CASSQDPEDEQYF
size: many; V: TRBV12-3/TRBV12-4; J: TRBJ1-5; D: -; DNA: TGTGCCAGCAGTTTGGCGGAGAGCAATCAGCCCCAGCATTTT; CDR3: CASSLAESNQPQHF
size: many; V: TRBV9; J: TRBJ2-2; D: -; DNA: TGTGCCAGCAGCCAAAACCGCGGGGGCGGGACCGGGGAGCTGTTTTTT; CDR3: CASSQNRGGGTGELFF
size: many; V: TRBV6-6; J: TRBJ1-1; D: -; DNA: TGTGCCAGCAAAACTCAGCCAGATTTTGAAGCTTTCTTT; CDR3: CASKTQPDFEAFF
size: many; V: TRBV29-1; J: TRBJ2-1; D: TRBD1; DNA: TGCAGCGTTGAAGTCCGGGACAGGGCAGTTGAGCAGTTCTTC; CDR3: CSVEVRDRAVEQFF
size: -; V: TRBV6-2/TRBV6-3; J: TRBJ1-2; D: -; DNA: TGTGCCAGCAGTTTAGACTTACCGGGACGGTGGGCAGACTATGGCTACACCTTC; CDR3: CASSLDLPGRWADYGYTF
size: many; V: TRBV27; J: TRBJ2-2; D: -; DNA: TGTGCCAGCTCCTGGACACAAAACACCGGGGAGCTGTTTTTT; CDR3: CASSWTQNTGELFF
size: -; V: TRBV10-3; J: TRBJ1-1; D: -; DNA: TGTGCCATAGGGGACGGAACTCTGACGAACACTGAAGCTTTCTTT; CDR3: CAIGDGTLTNTEAFF
size: many; V: TRBV5-1; J: TRBJ1-1; D: TRBD1; DNA: TGCGCCAGCAGCCGAGGGGGCAACACTGAAGCTTTCTTT; CDR3: CASSRGGNTEAFF
size: -; V: TRBV7-6; J: TRBJ2-1; D: TRBD2; DNA: TGTGCCAGCAGCTTAGTGACTAGCGGGAGAGTGGATGAGCAGTTCTTC; CDR3: CASSLVTSGRVDEQFF
size: few; V: TRBV7-8; J: TRBJ2-1; D: TRBD2; DNA: TGTGCCAGCAGCAGGGGACTAGCGGGAGCTAGCTCCTACAATGAGCAGTTCTTC; CDR3: CASSRGLAGASSYNEQFF
size: many; V: TRBV6-2/TRBV6-3; J: TRBJ2-1; D: TRBD2; DNA: TGTGCCAGCAGTCCGATAGCGGGAGGGCCAGACAATGAGCAGTTCTTC; CDR3: CASSPIAGGPDNEQFF
size: many; V: TRBV27; J: TRBJ2-7; D: TRBD1; DNA: TGTGCCAGCAGTTTTTCCGGACAGGATTCCTACGAGCAGTACTTC; CDR3: CASSFSGQDSYEQYF
size: few; V: TRBV4-2; J: TRBJ1-2; D: -; DNA: TGTGCCAGCAGCTTAGTAGGGGATATCGATGGCTACACCTTC; CDR3: CASSLVGDIDGYTF
size: -; V: TRBV5-5; J: TRBJ2-7; D: TRBD1; DNA: TGTGCCAGCAGCTTGATCTCAGGACAGGTCTACGAGCAGTACTTC; CDR3: CASSLISGQVYEQYF
size: few; V: TRBV7-2; J: TRBJ2-7; D: -; DNA: TGTGCCAGCAGCTTTCGGTCGGGATATGTCACCTACGAGCAGTACTTC; CDR3: CASSFRSGYVTYEQYF
size: many; V: TRBV28; J: TRBJ2-7; D: -; DNA: TGTGCCAGCAGGCCCCGGACCCTTAGAGACGAGCAGTACTTC; CDR3: CASRPRTLRDEQYF
size: many; V: TRBV27; J: TRBJ1-2; D: TRBD1; DNA: TGTGCCAGCAGTTTTGATACAGGGGAGGGCTACACCTTC; CDR3: CASSFDTGEGYTF
size: many; V: TRBV20-1; J: TRBJ1-2; D: -; DNA: TGCAGTGCTAGAACAGGCCTAGGAGATGGCTACACCTTC; CDR3: CSARTGLGDGYTF
size: -; V: TRBV27; J: TRBJ2-3; D: -; DNA: TGTGCCAGCACCGGCCCCACAGATACGCAGTATTTT; CDR3: CASTGPTDTQYF
size: -; V: TRBV29-1; J: TRBJ2-7; D: TRBD1; DNA: TGCAGCGTTGAAAGGGACAGCTCCTACGAGCAGTACTTC; CDR3: CSVERDSSYEQYF
size: few; V: TRBV4-3; J: TRBJ1-5; D: TRBD1; DNA: TGCGCCAGCAGCCGAAGACTACAGGGGAGGAATCAGCCCCAGCATTTT; CDR3: CASSRRLQGRNQPQHF
size: many; V: TRBV6-2/TRBV6-3; J: TRBJ2-3; D: -; DNA: TGTGCCAGCAGCCCAAGGACGAGCACAGATACGCAGTATTTT; CDR3: CASSPRTSTDTQYF
size: few; V: TRBV19; J: TRBJ1-5; D: -; DNA: TGTGCCACAATAGGGTATAGCAATCAGCCCCAGCATTTT; CDR3: CATIGYSNQPQHF
size: -; V: TRBV4-1; J: TRBJ1-5; D: -; DNA: TGCGCCAGCAGCACCGGGAGAGATCAGCCCCAGCATTTT; CDR3: CASSTGRDQPQHF
size: many; V: TRBV12-3/TRBV12-4; J: TRBJ1-1; D: TRBD1; DNA: TGTGCCAGCAGTCCCTCGACAGGGGAGGGGACTGAAGCTTTCTTT; CDR3: CASSPSTGEGTEAFF
size: many; V: TRBV12-3/TRBV12-4; J: TRBJ2-5; D: TRBD1; DNA: TGTGCCAGCACCCCGACAGGGGGCTGGGAGACCCAGTACTTC; CDR3: CASTPTGGWETQYF
size: many; V: TRBV7-9; J: TRBJ1-1; D: -; DNA: TGTGCCAGCAGCTTCGGGCATCTAGCTGAAGCTTTCTTT; CDR3: CASSFGHLAEAFF
size: many; V: TRBV7-6; J: TRBJ2-1; D: TRBD1; DNA: TGTGCCAGCAGTTCACTAGGGACAGTTCCAGGGAGCCGACACAATGAGCAGTTCTTC; CDR3: CASSSLGTVPGSRHNEQFF
size: few; V: TRBV29-1; J: TRBJ2-5; D: -; DNA: TGCAGCGTCCTCATGGGGGGGCGGGAGACCCAGTACTTC; CDR3: CSVLMGGRETQYF
size: many; V: TRBV28; J: TRBJ2-7; D: TRBD2; DNA: TGTGCCAGCAGTTTCCGACGGGAGGGCCACTACGAGCAGTACTTC; CDR3: CASSFRREGHYEQYF
size: many; V: TRBV7-9; J: TRBJ2-3; D: TRBD2; DNA: TGTGCCAGCAGCCAAGCGGGGGTGGCAGATACGCAGTATTTT; CDR3: CASSQAGVADTQYF
size: few; V: TRBV2; J: TRBJ2-2; D: TRBD2; DNA: TGTGCCAGCAGTGACAGCCTAGCGGGGGAGAACACCGGGGAGCTGTTTTTT; CDR3: CASSDSLAGENTGELFF
size: many; V: TRBV12-3/TRBV12-4; J: TRBJ2-2; D: -; DNA: TGTGCCGGGTGTCGTTTCCCCGGGGAGCTGTTTTTT; CDR3: CAGCRFPGELFF